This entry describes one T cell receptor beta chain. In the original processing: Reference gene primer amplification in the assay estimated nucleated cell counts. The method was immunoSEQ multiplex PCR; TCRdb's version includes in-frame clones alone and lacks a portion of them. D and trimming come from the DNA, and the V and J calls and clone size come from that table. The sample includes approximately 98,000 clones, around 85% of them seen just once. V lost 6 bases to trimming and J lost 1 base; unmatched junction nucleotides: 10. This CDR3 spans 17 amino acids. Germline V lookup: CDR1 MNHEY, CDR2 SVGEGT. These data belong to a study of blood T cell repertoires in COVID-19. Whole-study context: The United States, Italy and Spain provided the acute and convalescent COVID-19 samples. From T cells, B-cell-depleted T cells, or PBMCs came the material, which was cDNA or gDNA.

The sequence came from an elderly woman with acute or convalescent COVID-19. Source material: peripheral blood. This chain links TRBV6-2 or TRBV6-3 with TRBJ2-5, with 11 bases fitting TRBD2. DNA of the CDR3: TGTGCCAGCAGCAAAGCTCTAGCGGGGGGACGCCAAGAGACCCAGTACTTC. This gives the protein CASSKALAGGRQETQYF.